The clone carrying this TCR beta chain was detected a few times. Other DNA sequences in the same sample also yield this CDR3. Profiled with immunoSEQ multiplex PCR; TCRdb holds only in-frame clones, not every one. The sample lists around 56,000 clones; more than 60% were seen once. The sample comes from a study of blood T cell repertoires in COVID-19. This CDR3 has 12 amino acids. The V gene lost 6 bases and the J gene lost 6 bases, with 11 bases spanning the gap. This sequence joins TRBV12-3 or TRBV12-4 and TRBJ1-2; D gene unclear. The TCR originated in a woman aged 70-85 years with acute or convalescent COVID-19. Sequenced material: peripheral blood. CDR3: CASSRQRHGYTF. DNA of the CDR3: TGTGCCAGCAGCCGACAACGCCATGGCTACACCTTC.